Below, 30 T cell receptor beta chains from the same sample are listed, as sequenced in a study of radiotherapy plus CTLA-4 blockade in lung cancer. The table came from immunoSEQ multiplex PCR; TCRdb's copy has only in-frame clones and leaves some out. Among over 35,000 clones listed, roughly three quarters were seen once. The sequenced sample was peripheral blood, obtained from a patient treated with radiotherapy plus ipilimumab. The source of these receptors is a human donor with non-small cell lung cancer whose response to radiotherapy plus ipilimumab could not be evaluated.

The V call is TRBV5-4, the J call TRBJ2-5, with 7 positions matching TRBD1. Germline V CDR1 and CDR2: SGHNT, YYREEE (reference sequence). After removal of 5 bases from V and 1 base from J, the junction contained 5 bases not matched to a gene. The CDR3 has 14 amino acids. This chain's CDR3 is CASRRQGVQETQYF. The CDR3 coding sequence is TGTGCCAGCAGGCGGCAGGGGGTCCAAGAGACCCAGTACTTC.

In this sample, this clone turned up a few times. CDR3 coding DNA: TGTGCCTGGATAAAGCCCGGGGTCGGAAACACCATATATTTT. It specifies CAWIKPGVGNTIYF. This chain joins TRBV30 and TRBJ1-3; no clear D. Germline assignment: CDR1 GTSNPN and CDR2 SVGIG (reference sequence). V was cut by 4 bases and J by 4 bases, with 14 bases left in between. This CDR3 comprises 14 residues.

J is TRBJ2-3 and V is TRBV9; the match to TRBD2 covers 7 bases. The CDR3 has 15 residues. Germline V gene sequence: CDR1 SGDLS, CDR2 YYNGEE. The V and J ends lost 3 bases and 4 bases, in that order; junction bases with no gene match: 8. The CDR3 is CASSAQRGDSDTQYF. CDR3 sequence (DNA): TGTGCCAGCAGCGCCCAGCGGGGCGACTCAGATACGCAGTATTTT.

This chain uses TRBV5-4 with TRBJ2-3; 9 bases map to TRBD1. There are 16 residues in the CDR3. The ends lost 5 bases at V and 0 bases at J; junction bases unmatched: 7. Germline-derived CDR1 and CDR2 are SGHNT and YYREEE (reference sequence). The CDR3 reads CASRKGQGRSTDTQYF. The CDR3 nucleotides are TGTGCCAGCAGAAAAGGACAGGGGCGTAGCACAGATACGCAGTATTTT.

V gene TRBV19 combines with J gene TRBJ1-5, with D possibly matching TRBD1 (6 bases). CDR3 length: 12 residues. The germline V gene has CDR1 LNHDA and CDR2 SQIVND (reference sequence). Trimming left V 8 bases short and J 5 bases short, with 10 bases between. The chain's CDR3 is CASGGGDQPQHF. CDR3 coding DNA: TGTGCCAGTGGTGGGGGCGATCAGCCCCAGCATTTT.

This clone came up once. This chain links TRBV5-4 with TRBJ1-2; 7 bases align to TRBD1. Unmatched junction bases numbered 13, after V lost 4 bases and J lost 4 bases. Germline V lookup: CDR1 SGHNT, CDR2 YYREEE (reference sequence). The CDR3 runs 16 residues. CDR3 coding DNA: TGTGCCAGCAGCGGGACCGGGACAGCTAATTTCTATGGCTACACCTTC. As protein: CASSGTGTANFYGYTF.

This clone occurred a few times. The chain combines TRBV9 with TRBJ2-3; 10 bases are shared with TRBD2. Germline V gene lookup returns CDR1 SGDLS and CDR2 YYNGEE. This CDR3 is built from 15 residues. V lost 4 bases and J lost 2; bases outside the gene matches: 4. In nucleotides, the CDR3 is TGTGCCAGCAGCCAAGCGGGGGGGATCACAGATACGCAGTATTTT. Amino acids: CASSQAGGITDTQYF.

This chain connects TRBV19 to TRBJ1-2, with TRBD1 matching 10 bases. The CDR3 has 18 amino acids. CDR1 LNHDA and CDR2 SQIVND come from the germline V gene (reference sequence). V lost 4 bases, J lost 1 base, and 12 bases stayed unmatched. Here the CDR3 DNA reads TGTGCCAGTAGTACAAACCGGGACAGGGGACTATATAACTATGGCTACACCTTC. Translation: CASSTNRDRGLYNYGYTF.

The V and J genes are TRBV28 and TRBJ2-7; 8 bases are a match to TRBD1. The CDR3 spans 17 residues. V was pared by 5 bases and J by 1 base, with 13 bases of the junction left unmatched. Germline assignment: CDR1 MDHEN and CDR2 SYDVKM. The CDR3 DNA is TGTGCCAGCAGTCCTATGCGCTGGGGACAGGTGTCCTACGAGCAGTACTTC. Protein sequence: CASSPMRWGQVSYEQYF.

The rearrangement uses TRBV2 and TRBJ2-7, with D unresolved. The CDR3 loop spans 13 amino acids. The V end lost 2 bases, the J end lost 5 bases, and 10 bases lay between the germline ends. CDR1 is SNHLY, CDR2 FYNNEI, per germline. DNA of the CDR3: TGTGCCAGCAGTGAAAGTAGAGGAGACGAGCAGTACTTC. Amino acid sequence: CASSESRGDEQYF. The variable domain in full, with the rest retrieved from reference TRBV2 and TRBJ2-7, is EPEVTQTPSHQVTQMGQEVILRCVPISNHLYFYWYRQILGQKVEFLVSFYNNEISEKSEIFDDQFSVERPDGSNFTLKIRSTKLEDSAMYFCASSESRGDEQYFGPGTRLTVT.

The chain joins TRBV5-4 to TRBJ2-1; possibly TRBD2 for D (6 bases). Germline CDR1 and CDR2: SGHNT and YYREEE (reference sequence). Trimming left V 0 bases short and J 9 bases short, with 22 bases between. The CDR3 spans 17 residues. DNA for the CDR3: TGTGCCAGCAGCTTGGGGGGCGTGGCGGGGTCTTCTAGTGAGCAGTTCTTC. It encodes CASSLGGVAGSSSEQFF.

V is TRBV27 and J is TRBJ2-7; D is unclear. V gave up 3 bases and J gave up 0 bases, with 9 bases separating them. CDR1 is MNHEY and CDR2 is SMNVEV in the germline V gene (reference sequence). This CDR3 is 14 amino acids long. The CDR3 sequence: CASSFIGPSYEQYF. The CDR3 DNA sequence: TGTGCCAGCAGTTTTATTGGGCCCTCCTACGAGCAGTACTTC.

The chain has TRBV29-1 and TRBJ1-1, with 7 bases that match TRBD1. Germline CDR1 reads SQVTM; CDR2 reads ANQGSEA. The CDR3 extends over 15 amino acids. V shed 6 bases, J shed 1 base, and the junction held 11 bases outside the gene matches. CDR3 sequence: CSVSGQSAPNTEAFF. The CDR3 nucleotides read TGCAGCGTCTCGGGACAGTCGGCCCCGAACACTGAAGCTTTCTTT.

This clone was picked up one time. The chain links TRBV7-9 to TRBJ1-2, with D tentatively TRBD1 (6 bases). The germline V gene has CDR1 SEHNR and CDR2 FQNEAQ (reference sequence). V dropped 8 bases and J dropped 1 base, with 17 bases sitting between them. There are 15 residues in the CDR3. In DNA form, the CDR3 reads TGTGCCAGCGGGGACGGGACATTCTTTAACTATGGCTACACCTTC. Amino acid sequence: CASGDGTFFNYGYTF.

The chain uses TRBV7-2 and TRBJ2-5; D uncertain. V lost 0 bases, J lost 2 bases, and 10 bases lay in between. The CDR3 is 15 amino acids. Germline V gene data show CDR1 as SGHTA and CDR2 as FQGNSA. Here the CDR3 DNA reads TGTGCCAGCAGCTTAGCGCCGGCAGGACAAGAGACCCAGTACTTC. This encodes CASSLAPAGQETQYF.

The rearrangement uses TRBV29-1 and TRBJ1-5, with D maybe TRBD1 (5 bases). V was shortened by 4 bases and J by 4 bases, with 14 bases between the two germline ends. Per the germline V gene, CDR1 is SQVTM and CDR2 is ANQGSEA. The CDR3 has 14 amino acids. CDR3 loop: CSVAQGTANQPQHF. DNA for the CDR3: TGCAGCGTTGCTCAGGGAACGGCGAATCAGCCCCAGCATTTT.

This chain uses TRBV4-2 with TRBJ1-1, with 7 bases matching TRBD1. The trim removed 1 base at V and 0 bases at J, leaving 2 bases unmatched. Germline CDR1 is LGHNA and CDR2 is YNFKEQ. The length of the CDR3 is 15 residues. As DNA, the CDR3 is TGTGCCAGCAGCCAAGCAGGACAGGTGAACACTGAAGCTTTCTTT. Translation: CASSQAGQVNTEAFF.

CDR3 in amino acids: CASRGGASGKVADTQYF. The CDR3 DNA reads TGCGCCAGCAGGGGCGGGGCTAGCGGGAAGGTTGCAGATACGCAGTATTTT. The genes are TRBV4-1 and TRBJ2-3; 9 bases match TRBD2. The CDR3 sequence is 17 residues long. Trimming at V came to 6 bases and at J to 4 bases, leaving 14 bases not matched to a gene. Germline V gives CDR1 MGHRA, CDR2 YSYEKL.

This clone came up once. This sequence joins TRBV7-2 and TRBJ2-3, with TRBD1 as a possible D gene (5 bases). The CDR3 runs to 16 residues. The V gene's germline CDR1 is SGHTA and CDR2 FQGNSA. The V end lost 5 bases, the J end lost 5 bases, and 20 bases lay between the germline ends. The CDR3 bases are TGTGCCAGCAGCCCCTCTCGGGCAGGGCCGGGAGATACGCAGTATTTT. Encoded protein: CASSPSRAGPGDTQYF.

The chain uses TRBV2 and TRBJ2-7, with 7 bases identical to TRBD1. The ends lost 7 bases at V and 3 bases at J; junction bases unmatched: 6. Per germline, CDR1 SNHLY and CDR2 FYNNEI. This CDR3 has 13 residues. The CDR3 here is CASTGDSSYEQYF. The CDR3 DNA sequence: TGTGCCAGCACCGGGGACAGTAGCTACGAGCAGTACTTC. Drawing the rest from reference TRBV2 and TRBJ2-7, the complete variable domain is EPEVTQTPSHQVTQMGQEVILRCVPISNHLYFYWYRQILGQKVEFLVSFYNNEISEKSEIFDDQFSVERPDGSNFTLKIRSTKLEDSAMYFCASTGDSSYEQYFGPGTRLTVT.

This sequence joins TRBV5-6 and TRBJ2-1; perhaps TRBD1 as D (6 bases). V lost 7 bases, J lost 8 bases, and 13 bases lay in between. Germline values: CDR1 SGHDT, CDR2 YYEEEE. The length of the CDR3 is 12 residues. This CDR3 reads CASGLGGHEQFF. CDR3 coding DNA: TGTGCCAGCGGACTTGGGGGCCATGAGCAGTTCTTC.

CDR3 protein: CASSLERGKDTQYF. The CDR3 nucleotides read TGCGCCAGCAGCTTGGAGCGGGGGAAGGATACGCAGTATTTT. This chain joins TRBV5-1 and TRBJ2-3; 8 bases line up with TRBD2. The germline V gene has CDR1 SGHRS and CDR2 YFSETQ. V dropped 0 bases and J dropped 6; count of bases not matched to a gene: 3. The CDR3 spans 14 residues. Drawing the rest from reference TRBV5-1 and TRBJ2-3, the complete variable domain is KAGVTQTPRYLIKTRGQQVTLSCSPISGHRSVSWYQQTPGQGLQFLFEYFSETQRNKGNFPGRFSGRQFSNSRSEMNVSTLELGDSALYLCASSLERGKDTQYFGPGTRLTVL.

V usage is TRBV5-4 and J usage is TRBJ2-1; 11 bases align to TRBD2. CDR1 and CDR2 from the germline V gene are SGHNT and YYREEE (reference sequence). With 4 bases clipped from V and 7 bases from J, the junction kept 10 bases outside the gene matches. This CDR3 spans 16 amino acids. For the CDR3, the DNA is TGTGCCAGCAGCCCCGGACTAGCGGGCTTCGGGAATGAGCAGTTCTTC. Translated: CASSPGLAGFGNEQFF.

This clone was detected only a few times. Other DNA sequences in the same sample also yield this CDR3. The chain employs TRBV6-5 and TRBJ2-7; D gene uncertain. Germline V lookup: CDR1 MNHEY, CDR2 SVGAGI. V lost 6 bases and J lost 4, with 7 bases in between. CDR3 length: 11 residues. CDR3 DNA sequence: TGTGCCAGCAGCCCATTTTACGAGCAGTACTTC. Protein sequence: CASSPFYEQYF.

This clone is a singleton in its sample. This rearrangement joins TRBV18 to TRBJ2-1; TRBD2 aligns across 8 bases. The CDR3 covers 18 residues. The germline V gene has CDR1 KGHSH and CDR2 LQKENI. V lost 7 bases, J lost 0 bases, and 14 bases stayed unmatched. For the CDR3, the DNA is TGTGCCAGCTTCCATGGTGGGCTAGCGGGTGGCTCCTACAATGAGCAGTTCTTC. Its protein is CASFHGGLAGGSYNEQFF. Variable domain in full (rest from reference TRBV18 and TRBJ2-1): NAGVMQNPRHLVRRRGQEARLRCSPMKGHSHVYWYRQLPEEGLKFMVYLQKENIIDESGMPKERFSAEFPKEGPSILRIQQVVRGDSAAYFCASFHGGLAGGSYNEQFFGPGTRLTVL.

This clone was detected only a few times. Distinct nucleotide sequences in the sample also encode this CDR3. J is TRBJ1-5 and V is TRBV5-1; D gene unclear. V was clipped by 1 base and J by 4 bases, with 9 bases between them. Germline CDR1 and CDR2: SGHRS and YFSETQ. The CDR3 is 14 amino acids. The CDR3 is CASSLNGGNQPQHF. As DNA, the CDR3 is TGCGCCAGCAGCTTGAATGGCGGTAATCAGCCCCAGCATTTT.

The gene calls are TRBV5-1 and TRBJ2-5; 7 bases match TRBD2. This CDR3 contains 16 residues. Germline V gene data show CDR1 as SGHRS and CDR2 as YFSETQ. Losses at the gene ends were 0 bases for V and 1 base for J; bases not matched to a gene: 6. CDR3 in amino acids: CASSLGASGFQETQYF. CDR3 DNA sequence: TGCGCCAGCAGCTTGGGAGCTAGCGGATTCCAAGAGACCCAGTACTTC.

CDR3 bases: TGTGCCAGCTCACAAACGACGGGGGATGTTGAAGCTTTCTTT. Translation: CASSQTTGDVEAFF. V and J are TRBV18 and TRBJ1-1; possible D gene TRBD1, 5 bases. V was cut by 4 bases and J by 7 bases, with 16 bases left in between. Germline V gives CDR1 KGHSH, CDR2 LQKENI. The CDR3 covers 14 residues.

This clone was seen only a few times. The chain has TRBV19 and TRBJ1-5; D is perhaps TRBD1 (5 bases). V shed 5 bases and J shed 4 bases, with 12 bases lying between them. The CDR3 length is 14 residues. Looked up from germline, CDR1 is LNHDA and CDR2 is SQIVND (reference sequence). Written as DNA, the CDR3 is TGTGCCAGTAGTGAGGGACTCCTGAATCAGCCCCAGCATTTT. Protein: CASSEGLLNQPQHF.

V gene TRBV7-3 combines with J gene TRBJ2-5; TRBD2 agrees at 7 bases. Germline-derived CDR1 and CDR2 are SGHTA and FQGTGA. J gave up 5 bases and V 3 bases, and 3 bases lay outside the gene matches. CDR3 length: 13 residues. The DNA of the CDR3 is TGTGCCAGCAGCTTCAGCGGGACGGAGACCCAGTACTTC. It encodes CASSFSGTETQYF.